These 17 T cell receptor beta chains share one sample of origin, sequenced in a study of CD8+CD57+ T cells in acquired aplastic anemia. The TCR beta profiling, which covered VDJ combination and CDR3 sequence, was carried out using genomic DNA as the template. Each CDR3 protein gets one entry after TCRdb re-called the reads with MiXCR. The table records some 280,000 distinct CDR3 sequences, 45% to 65% of them present only once. The sequenced sample consisted of sorted CD4+, CD8+, or CD8+CD57+ T cells (not recorded which) from PBMCs. These receptors came from a human donor with severe aplastic anemia or a healthy control (not recorded which).

The CDR3 loop reads CASSISGNTEAFF. In DNA, the CDR3 is TGTGCCAGTAGTATTTCGGGAAACACTGAAGCTTTCTTT. The chain links TRBV19 to TRBJ1-1; no reliable D call. V was shortened by 3 bases and J by 2 bases, with 7 bases between the two germline ends. This CDR3 comprises 13 residues. Germline V gene data show CDR1 as LNHDA and CDR2 as SQIVND (reference sequence).

The table lists this clonotype with many counts. The CDR3 reads CASSSRQGPGNPSGNTIYF. The CDR3, as DNA: TGTGCCAGCAGCTCCAGACAGGGGCCGGGGAACCCCTCTGGAAACACCATATATTTT. The chain couples TRBV12-3 or TRBV12-4 to TRBJ1-3; 8 bases line up with TRBD1. CDR3 length equals 19 residues. The ends lost 6 bases at V and 0 bases at J; junction bases unmatched: 16.

This clonotype was detected a few times. At one end, the junction sequence differs from germline, possibly due to a read error. This rearrangement joins TRBV7-8 to TRBJ2-1; D might be TRBD1 or TRBD2, each matching 5 bases. CDR3 length equals 12 residues. The V gene's germline CDR1 is SGHVS and CDR2 FQNEAQ. DNA of the CDR3: TGTGCCAGCAGCTTATGGGGGAATGGGCAGTTCTTC. Its translation: CASSLWGNGQFF. Together with reference TRBV7-8 and TRBJ2-1, the CDR3 gives the full variable domain: GAGVSQSPRYKVAKRGQDVALRCDPISGHVSLFWYQQALGQGPEFLTYFQNEAQLDKSGLPSDRFFAERPEGSVSTLKIQRTQQEDSAVYLCASSLWGNGQFFGPGTRLTVL.

The chain employs TRBV5-1 and TRBJ2-5, with D maybe TRBD1 (6 bases). CDR1 and CDR2 from the germline V gene are SGHRS and YFSETQ. The CDR3 has 15 residues. V dropped 0 bases and J dropped 7 bases, with 16 bases sitting between them. The CDR3 DNA follows: TGCGCCAGCAGCTTGGCCGGACAGCACCGGGGGACCCAGTACTTC. This translates into CASSLAGQHRGTQYF.

This chain links TRBV14 with TRBJ2-2; 8 nucleotides agree with TRBD1. Trimming removed 0 bases from V and 6 bases from J; junction bases left unmatched: 3. The CDR3 length is 15 residues. Germline V gene data show CDR1 as SGHDN and CDR2 as FVKESK. As DNA, the CDR3 is TGTGCCAGCAGCCAAGAACAGGGGGAGGCCGGGGAGCTGTTTTTT. This encodes CASSQEQGEAGELFF.

The V call is TRBV24-1, the J call TRBJ2-1, with D possibly being TRBD2 (5 bases). The CDR3 length is 15 residues. Germline values: CDR1 KGHDR, CDR2 SFDVKD. Trimming took 4 bases from V and 8 from J, leaving 17 bases between them. The CDR3 region has the DNA TGTGCCACCAGTGACCGACTGGAGGCTATCGATGAGCAGTTCTTC. As protein: CATSDRLEAIDEQFF.

The sample holds a few counts of this clonotype. The chain joins TRBV20-1 to TRBJ2-3; tentatively, D is TRBD2 (6 bases). This CDR3 contains 14 residues. The ends were cut back, 0 bases at V and 1 base at J, with 8 bases in the middle. CDR1 and CDR2 from the germline V gene are DFQATT and SNEGSKA (reference sequence). The CDR3 sequence is CSARDGGGTDTQYF. CDR3 DNA sequence: TGCAGTGCTAGAGATGGAGGGGGCACAGATACGCAGTATTTT.

The chain links TRBV6-4 to TRBJ1-5; possibly TRBD1 for D (5 bases). There are 14 residues in the CDR3. V was trimmed by 4 bases and J by 0 bases, leaving 7 bases between them. Per the germline V gene, CDR1 is MRHNA and CDR2 is SNTAGT. The CDR3: CASSGQTSNQPQHF. CDR3 DNA sequence: TGTGCCAGCAGTGGACAGACTAGCAATCAGCCCCAGCATTTT.

This clonotype has a count of ten or more. This rearrangement joins TRBV19 to TRBJ1-5, with D tentatively TRBD1 (6 bases). The CDR3 length is 14 residues. Trimming shortened V by 3 bases and J by 2 bases, and 8 bases separated the two germline ends. Per germline, CDR1 LNHDA and CDR2 SQIVND (reference sequence). The CDR3 nucleotides are TGTGCCAGTAGTATTAGACAGGGCAATCAGCCCCAGCATTTT. Translation: CASSIRQGNQPQHF.

Worth noting for this clonotype: Germline and junction disagree at one end, which may indicate a read error. This sequence joins TRBV19 and TRBJ2-2; 10 positions agree with TRBD2. Germline V lookup: CDR1 LNHDA, CDR2 SQIVND (reference sequence). The CDR3 is 12 residues long. CDR3 loop: CASSEASGGLFF. Written as DNA, the CDR3 is TGTGCCAGTAGTGAGGCTAGCGGGGGGCTGTTTTTT.

Notes on this clonotype: Being one base from a much bigger clone, this may be a read error. The chain recombines TRBV4-3 with TRBJ2-1; D call uncertain. The V and J ends lost 0 bases and 6 bases respectively, with 12 bases between them. CDR3 length: 15 amino acids. In germline, CDR1 is LGHNA, CDR2 YSLEER. The CDR3 protein is CASSQEYRASNEQFF. For the CDR3, the DNA is TGCGCCAGCAGCCAAGAATATCGAGCGAGCAATGAGCAGTTCTTC.

The V gene is TRBV7-9, the J gene TRBJ1-1; perhaps TRBD1 as D (5 bases). The length of the CDR3 is 12 residues. Trimming left V 6 bases short and J 11 bases short, with 16 bases between. CDR1 is SEHNR and CDR2 is FQNEAQ in the germline V gene (reference sequence). The CDR3, as DNA: TGTGCCAGCAGGTCCGGGACCACGGAGGCTTTCTTT. Amino acids: CASRSGTTEAFF.

This sequence joins TRBV6-5 and TRBJ2-7, with a possible D match to TRBD1 (5 bases). The CDR3 length is 11 residues. V was clipped by 6 bases and J by 6 bases, with 9 bases between them. The germline V gene has CDR1 MNHEY and CDR2 SVGAGI. CDR3 amino acids: CASRAGFEQYF. Here the CDR3 DNA reads TGTGCCAGCAGAGCAGGGTTCGAGCAGTACTTC.

The J gene is TRBJ1-2, the V gene TRBV6-1, with no clear D. The V and J ends lost 5 bases and 5 bases respectively, with 21 bases between them. The CDR3 contains 16 residues. Germline V gives CDR1 MNHNS, CDR2 SASEGT. The CDR3 coding sequence is TGTGCCAGCAGTTACTCCCCCGAGGGTCTTGATTATGGCTACACCTTC. Translating it yields CASSYSPEGLDYGYTF.

As concerns this clonotype: Germline is not matched at one junction end, which may reflect a read error. The rearrangement uses TRBV7-3 and TRBJ1-1, with a weak D call TRBD1 (6 bases). The CDR3 contains 15 residues. Germline lookup yields CDR1 SGHTA and CDR2 FQGTGA. The CDR3 DNA is TGTGCCAGCAGCTCCCTCGGGCAGGGGAACACTGAAGCTGTCTTT. Its protein is CASSSLGQGNTEAVF.

Only a few counts were recorded for this clonotype. The chain combines TRBV24-1 with TRBJ2-5, with TRBD1 matching over 8 bases. Losses at the gene ends were 4 bases for V and 5 bases for J; bases not matched to a gene: 5. CDR3 length: 14 amino acids. Germline V gene lookup returns CDR1 KGHDR and CDR2 SFDVKD. The CDR3 nucleotides read TGTGCCACCAGTGACTCACACAGGGGGGAGACCCAGTACTTC. Translated: CATSDSHRGETQYF.

Remarks on this clonotype: At one boundary the junction diverges from the germline segment, which might be a read error. This rearrangement joins TRBV12-3 or TRBV12-4 to TRBJ2-7, with 11 nucleotides matching TRBD2. The CDR3 length is 14 residues. The CDR3 spells CASILAGGRYEQYF. The DNA of the CDR3 is TGTGCCAGCATTTTAGCGGGGGGGCGTTACGAGCAGTACTTC.